The rows below give T cell receptor beta chains drawn from one sample of a study of OX40 agonist ivuxolimab in advanced cancers. Profiled with immunoSEQ multiplex PCR; TCRdb holds only in-frame clones, not every one. The sample has about 22,000 clones, 65% to 90% seen once. The sample was CD4+ or CD8+ T cells sorted from blood, taken in a trial of the OX40 agonist ivuxolimab. Source of these receptors: an adult with an advanced solid tumor such as melanoma, head and neck, liver or kidney cancer. CDR3s include the opening cysteine and the closing phenylalanine or tryptophan. D genes are given only for firm matches. Clone size is given for some rows only: seen once, a few or many times, or a class if the clone is expanded.

clone_size: NA
v_call: TRBV9
d_call: NA
j_call: TRBJ1-2
cdr3_nt: TGTGCCAGCAGCGAAGGGGCTGGCTACACCTTC
cdr3_aa: CASSEGAGYTF

clone_size: NA
v_call: TRBV10-1
d_call: TRBD2
j_call: TRBJ2-1
cdr3_nt: TGCGCCAGCAGTTTGACTAGCGGGAGAGGGAATGAGCAGTTCTTC
cdr3_aa: CASSLTSGRGNEQFF

clone_size: NA
v_call: TRBV27
d_call: TRBD2
j_call: TRBJ2-7
cdr3_nt: TGTGCCAGCAGTTCAATCCCCGGGACTAGCGGGATCTCCTACGAGCAGTACTTC
cdr3_aa: CASSSIPGTSGISYEQYF

clone_size: once
v_call: TRBV6-1
d_call: TRBD2
j_call: TRBJ2-7
cdr3_nt: TGTGCCAGCAGTGAACCCTCGGGACTAGCGGCTGTTTACTACGAGCAGTACTTC
cdr3_aa: CASSEPSGLAAVYYEQYF

clone_size: NA
v_call: TRBV6-1
d_call: NA
j_call: TRBJ2-3
cdr3_nt: TGTGCCAGCAGTGAAGAGGGGAGTGGCACAGATACGCAGTATTTT
cdr3_aa: CASSEEGSGTDTQYF

clone_size: once
v_call: TRBV7-2
d_call: TRBD1
j_call: TRBJ1-2
cdr3_nt: TGTGCCAGCAGCGACAGGGGGCGCGACGGCTACACCTTC
cdr3_aa: CASSDRGRDGYTF

clone_size: NA
v_call: TRBV27
d_call: NA
j_call: TRBJ2-7
cdr3_nt: TGTGCCAGCAGTTTATCGAGTAGGTTGTCCGAGCAGTACTTC
cdr3_aa: CASSLSSRLSEQYF

clone_size: once
v_call: TRBV5-1
d_call: TRBD1
j_call: TRBJ2-3
cdr3_nt: TGCGCCAGCAGCTTGCGGACAGGGGTCACAGATACGCAGTATTTT
cdr3_aa: CASSLRTGVTDTQYF

clone_size: once
v_call: TRBV29-1
d_call: NA
j_call: TRBJ2-7
cdr3_nt: TGCAGCGTTGTCACAGGAAACGAGCAGTACTTC
cdr3_aa: CSVVTGNEQYF

clone_size: once
v_call: TRBV6-5
d_call: NA
j_call: TRBJ2-1
cdr3_nt: TGTGCCAGCAGTTACTCCGCGACTTCCTACAATGAGCAGTTCTTC
cdr3_aa: CASSYSATSYNEQFF

clone_size: NA
v_call: TRBV7-3
d_call: NA
j_call: TRBJ2-1
cdr3_nt: TGTGCCAGCAGCTTATACGGGACGATAAATGAGCAGTTCTTC
cdr3_aa: CASSLYGTINEQFF

clone_size: NA
v_call: TRBV28
d_call: NA
j_call: TRBJ2-7
cdr3_nt: TGTGCCAGCAGCCTGGACGAACACGAGCAGTACTTC
cdr3_aa: CASSLDEHEQYF

clone_size: NA
v_call: TRBV6-5
d_call: TRBD2
j_call: TRBJ2-7
cdr3_nt: TGTGCCAGCAGTTACTCGTCTAGCGGGAGCTCCTACGAGCAGTACTTC
cdr3_aa: CASSYSSSGSSYEQYF

clone_size: NA
v_call: TRBV5-4
d_call: NA
j_call: TRBJ2-5
cdr3_nt: TGTGCCAGCAGCTTGGATGGGACGGCTACCCAGTACTTC
cdr3_aa: CASSLDGTATQYF

clone_size: NA
v_call: TRBV15
d_call: NA
j_call: TRBJ2-7
cdr3_nt: TGTGCCACCAGCAGAGATCTCTGGGGACCGATTGAGCAGTACTTC
cdr3_aa: CATSRDLWGPIEQYF

clone_size: NA
v_call: TRBV19
d_call: TRBD2
j_call: TRBJ2-2
cdr3_nt: TGTGCCAGTAGTATACAGCTAGCGGAGAACACCGGGGAGCTGTTTTTT
cdr3_aa: CASSIQLAENTGELFF

clone_size: NA
v_call: TRBV5-1
d_call: TRBD2
j_call: TRBJ2-1
cdr3_nt: TGCGCCAGCAGCTTTGGCCCCCAACTAGCGGAGGAAGAGCAGTTCTTC
cdr3_aa: CASSFGPQLAEEEQFF

clone_size: NA
v_call: TRBV18
d_call: TRBD1
j_call: TRBJ2-1
cdr3_nt: TGTGCCAGCTCACGACTCCGGGACAGGGGCGGGGAGCAGTTCTTC
cdr3_aa: CASSRLRDRGGEQFF

clone_size: once
v_call: TRBV18
d_call: NA
j_call: TRBJ1-2
cdr3_nt: TGTGCCAGCTCACCGCCCTCAACACCCTCGGAACGAGATGGCTACACCTTC
cdr3_aa: CASSPPSTPSERDGYTF

clone_size: NA
v_call: TRBV27
d_call: NA
j_call: TRBJ1-5
cdr3_nt: TGTGCCAGCAGTCCATCGAGGAGTCAGCCCCAGCATTTT
cdr3_aa: CASSPSRSQPQHF

clone_size: NA
v_call: TRBV13
d_call: TRBD2
j_call: TRBJ2-1
cdr3_nt: TGTGCCAGCAGCCCACCCGGACTAGCGGGAATCAATGAGCAGTTCTTC
cdr3_aa: CASSPPGLAGINEQFF

clone_size: NA
v_call: TRBV19
d_call: TRBD1
j_call: TRBJ1-1
cdr3_nt: TGTGCCAGTAGGACAGGGTATAACACTGAAGCTTTCTTT
cdr3_aa: CASRTGYNTEAFF

clone_size: NA
v_call: TRBV7-9
d_call: TRBD1
j_call: TRBJ1-2
cdr3_nt: TGTGCCAGCAGCTCAACAGGGGGCGCCTCTGGCTACACCTTC
cdr3_aa: CASSSTGGASGYTF

clone_size: few
v_call: TRBV19
d_call: TRBD1
j_call: TRBJ1-2
cdr3_nt: TGTGCCAGCAAATTCGGGACAGGGGTTAACTATGGCTACACCTTC
cdr3_aa: CASKFGTGVNYGYTF

clone_size: NA
v_call: TRBV7-6
d_call: TRBD2
j_call: TRBJ2-7
cdr3_nt: TGTGCCAGCAGTCTACGATCCGGGGGGACTAGCGGATACGAGCAGTACTTC
cdr3_aa: CASSLRSGGTSGYEQYF

clone_size: NA
v_call: TRBV11-2
d_call: TRBD2
j_call: TRBJ2-2
cdr3_nt: TGTGCCAGCAGAGTAGCGGGAGGGCTGGCCGGGGAGCTGTTTTTT
cdr3_aa: CASRVAGGLAGELFF

clone_size: NA
v_call: TRBV7-9
d_call: TRBD2
j_call: TRBJ2-7
cdr3_nt: TGTGCCAGCAGCGGATGGACTAGCCCGAATATTAACGAGCAGTACTTC
cdr3_aa: CASSGWTSPNINEQYF

clone_size: NA
v_call: TRBV7-9
d_call: TRBD1
j_call: TRBJ2-1
cdr3_nt: TGTGCCAGCAGCTCGGACCGGGACAGGGGGCATAATGAGCAGTTCTTC
cdr3_aa: CASSSDRDRGHNEQFF